This T cell receptor beta chain was documented in a study of blood T cells in healthy people across ages. The germline V gene encodes CDR1 SQVTM and CDR2 ANQGSEA. This CDR3 has 12 residues. The second PCR ran about 6 to 12 cycles with a sample-barcoded 5' primer and J-beta primers. TCRdb recomputed calls from the 5' RACE reads with MiXCR, one row per CDR3 protein. The repertoire consists of some 560,000 distinct CDR3 sequences, with 25% to 35% occurring once and the leading ten covering about 3.9%. Separately, the same data were catalogued under a study of T cells of mothers and their children. That investigation notes: Donors were a few healthy Caucasian mothers and their six children. Related mother and child pairs showed slightly greater overlap (not significant) than unrelated pairs did.

The sequence was obtained from a boy between 2 and 10 years old in good health. V gene TRBV29-1 combines with J gene TRBJ1-1; D is unclear. The sequencing sample was made of blood. CDR3 sequence reads: CGGRLPNTEAFF. CDR3 sequence (DNA): TGCGGCGGACGGCTTCCGAACACTGAAGCTTTCTTT.